This T cell receptor (beta chain) is drawn from a study of blood T cell repertoires in COVID-19 (dated by TCRdb to about 2020). Notes on the research overall: Samples covering the acute and convalescent phases of COVID-19 were provided by collaborators in the United States, Italy and Spain. The repertoires were made available in a free public database intended to serve as a resource for research on the immune response to SARS-CoV-2. A de-identified subject ID, COVID-19 status, age in years and sex were almost always included in the sample metadata. Deeply sampled blood TCRbeta repertoires from subjects exposed to, actively infected with, or recovered from COVID-19 were included in the dataset. Samples came from the ongoing ImmuneRACE study (first 160 participants) plus 1,254 subjects from 6 global collaborators. Where available, HLA class I and class II types were taken from metadata supplied by the sample provider and were not determined by assay-based typing. The material from the prospective study consisted of cDNA or gDNA derived from T cells, B-cell-depleted T cells, or PBMCs.

The collaborating institutions used their own protocols to collect whole blood in K2EDTA tubes. For TCRbeta analysis, collaborator samples were shipped as frozen whole blood, as isolated PBMCs, or as DNA extracted from either sample type. TCRbeta CDR3 regions were amplified from genomic DNA using the immunoSEQ Assay, a bias-controlled multiplex PCR. The study's processing was this. The number of nucleated cells in each sample was estimated from the amplification of reference gene primers within the assay. Sequence reads were collapsed and filtered to measure the absolute abundance of every unique TCRbeta CDR3 rearrangement. For each sample, productive Simpson clonality was calculated as the square root of Simpson's diversity index across productive rearrangements. Held by TCRdb, this immuneACCESS table contains in-frame sequences only and omits some clones. Under half of the omission traces to an unresolved V gene where checked; the cause of the rest is unknown. V, J and clone size reflect that table, while D and trimming were determined from the DNA. This sample is represented by around 200,000 clones; around 90% of them were singletons. Clones ranked in the top ten supply around 7% of the sample.

The paper's findings and limits, for the study overall: How much clinical and demographic metadata was included differed by source and by participant, and the metadata was provided uncurated.

The CDR3 numbers 16 residues from cysteine through phenylalanine. CDR3 DNA is the only sequence kept; it has 48 bases, read in frame from the first base. V is shortened by 2 bases, J by 1 base, and the region joining them spans 15 bases. Reading the germline V gene gives CDR1 SGHRS and CDR2 YFSETQ. Note on this clone: Its antigen target is currently unknown. Base quality data are lacking; no much larger clone is found one base away.

The TCR comes from a man aged 40-55 years with acute or convalescent COVID-19. Sequenced material: peripheral blood. The receptor chain draws on TRBV5-1 and TRBJ2-5; TRBD1 is perhaps the D gene, given 7 matching bases. The CDR3 has the sequence CASSFRAGQPQETQYF. The sequence in DNA is TGCGCCAGCAGCTTCCGCGCGGGACAGCCCCAAGAGACCCAGTACTTC.